A single sample is the source of the 3 T cell receptor beta chains below, sequenced in a study of control samples from healthy donors and cancer patients. Method: immunoSEQ multiplex PCR; TCRdb's copy keeps in-frame clones and lacks some. The table lists over 80,000 clones, about 80% of them singletons. The sample taken for sequencing was blood. The receptors stem from a woman aged 30 to 39 in good health.

The chain uses TRBV11-2 and TRBJ2-3, with D perhaps assigned TRBD1 or TRBD2 (7 bases each). V was pared by 1 base and J by 4 bases, with 18 bases between. The germline V gene encodes CDR1 SGHAT and CDR2 FQNNGV. CDR3 length equals 17 residues. The DNA for the CDR3 is TGTGCCAGCAGCTTAGCCTCCAGGGGGGGGGCATCAGATACGCAGTATTTT. Translating gives CASSLASRGGASDTQYF.

The CDR3 here is CASSWGAGRNYGYTF. The CDR3 nucleotides read TGTGCCAGCAGCTGGGGCGCGGGGAGAAACTATGGCTACACCTTC. The rearrangement uses TRBV5-5 and TRBJ1-2, with D maybe TRBD1 (5 bases). CDR3 length equals 15 residues. The V end was cut by 3 bases, the J end by 2 bases, with 14 bases between. Germline loops: CDR1 SGHKS, CDR2 YYEKEE (reference sequence).

V and J are TRBV5-1 and TRBJ2-1; a possible D gene is TRBD1 (6 bases). Germline CDR1 and CDR2: SGHRS and YFSETQ. The CDR3 is 15 residues long. The V and J ends lost 4 bases and 5 bases respectively, with 16 bases between them. The CDR3 DNA sequence: TGCGCCAGCAGCCCGGCCGCAGGACAGCACAATGAGCAGTTCTTC. Encoded protein: CASSPAAGQHNEQFF.